This T cell receptor beta chain was sequenced in a study of cytomegalovirus exposure and HLA in healthy donors. Study summary: An analysis done earlier identified roughly 120 million unique TCR beta sequences from about 180 million T cells.

The study ran its PCR with 60 Vbeta and 13 Jbeta primers. Using immunoSEQ multiplex PCR, the repertoire was profiled, and TCRdb retains in-frame clones only, with some absent. The profile shows under 150,000 clones, 70% to 80% of them singletons. The study's findings and limits: Later work found most CMV-associated TCR beta chains apparently HLA-restricted.

The CDR3 contains 13 residues. Germline CDR1 and CDR2: SGHTA and FQGNSA. With 2 bases removed from V and 7 bases from J, the gap between germline ends came to 9 bases. Healthy people donating bone marrow made up the donors. To note about this clone: The target antigen is unknown.

What was sequenced was PBMCs. The chain uses TRBV7-2 and TRBJ1-5; the D gene is possibly TRBD1 (6 bases). The source is a human donor in good health. CDR3 in DNA: TGTGCCAGCAGCTTAACAGGGTGGCAGCCCCAGCATTTT. This codes for CASSLTGWQPQHF.